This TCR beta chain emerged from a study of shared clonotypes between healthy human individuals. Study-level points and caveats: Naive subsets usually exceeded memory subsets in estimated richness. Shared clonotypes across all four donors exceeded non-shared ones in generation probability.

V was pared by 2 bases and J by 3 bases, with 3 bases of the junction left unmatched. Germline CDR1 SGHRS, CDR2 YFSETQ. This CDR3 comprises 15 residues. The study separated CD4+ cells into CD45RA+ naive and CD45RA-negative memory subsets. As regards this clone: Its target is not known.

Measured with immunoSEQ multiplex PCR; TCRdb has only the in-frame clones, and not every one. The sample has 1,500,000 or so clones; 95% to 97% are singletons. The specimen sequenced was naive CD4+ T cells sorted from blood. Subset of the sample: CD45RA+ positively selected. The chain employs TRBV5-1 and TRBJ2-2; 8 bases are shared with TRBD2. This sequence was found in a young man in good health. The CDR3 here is CASSLAGEYTGELFF. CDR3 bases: TGCGCCAGCAGCTTAGCGGGAGAGTACACCGGGGAGCTGTTTTTT.